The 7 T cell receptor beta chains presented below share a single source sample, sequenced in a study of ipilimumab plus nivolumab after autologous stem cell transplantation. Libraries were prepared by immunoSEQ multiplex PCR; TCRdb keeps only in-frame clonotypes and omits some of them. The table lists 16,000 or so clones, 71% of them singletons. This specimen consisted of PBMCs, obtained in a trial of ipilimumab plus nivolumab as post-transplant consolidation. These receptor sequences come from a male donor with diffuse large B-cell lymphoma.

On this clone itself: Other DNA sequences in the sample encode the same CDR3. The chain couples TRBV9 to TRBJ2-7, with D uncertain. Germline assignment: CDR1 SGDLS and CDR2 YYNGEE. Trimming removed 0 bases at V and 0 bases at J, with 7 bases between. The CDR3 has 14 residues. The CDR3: CASSVAVVSYEQYF. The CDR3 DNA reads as TGTGCCAGCAGCGTAGCGGTCGTCTCCTACGAGCAGTACTTC.

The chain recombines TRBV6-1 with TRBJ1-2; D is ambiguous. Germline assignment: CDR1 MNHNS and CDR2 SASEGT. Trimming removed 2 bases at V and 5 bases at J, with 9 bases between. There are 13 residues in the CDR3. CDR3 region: CASSEPNRYGYTF. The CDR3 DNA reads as TGTGCCAGCAGTGAACCCAACCGTTATGGCTACACCTTC.

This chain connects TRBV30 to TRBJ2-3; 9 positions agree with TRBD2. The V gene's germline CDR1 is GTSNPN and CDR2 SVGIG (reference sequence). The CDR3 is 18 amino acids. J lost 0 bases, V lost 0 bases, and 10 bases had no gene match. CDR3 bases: TGTGCCTGGAGTGTAGGTCTAGCGGGGTCATCTAGCACAGATACGCAGTATTTT. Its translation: CAWSVGLAGSSSTDTQYF.

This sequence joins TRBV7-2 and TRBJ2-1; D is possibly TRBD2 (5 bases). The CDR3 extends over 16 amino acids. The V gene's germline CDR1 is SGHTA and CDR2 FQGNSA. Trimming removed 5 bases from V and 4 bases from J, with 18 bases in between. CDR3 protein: CASSISPTRWYNEQFF. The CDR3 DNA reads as TGTGCCAGCAGCATATCCCCCACTAGATGGTACAATGAGCAGTTCTTC. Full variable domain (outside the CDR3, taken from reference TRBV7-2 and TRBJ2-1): GAGVSQSPSNKVTEKGKDVELRCDPISGHTALYWYRQSLGQGLEFLIYFQGNSAPDKSGLPSDRFSAERTGGSVSTLTIQRTQQEDSAVYLCASSISPTRWYNEQFFGPGTRLTVL.

The DNA for the CDR3 is TGTGCCTGGAGTACCGGACCCCTGAAGTACTTC. It yields the protein CAWSTGPLKYF. The V and J genes are TRBV30 and TRBJ2-7; D ambiguous. V lost 2 bases to trimming and J lost 11 bases, with 13 bases between them. The V gene's germline CDR1 is GTSNPN and CDR2 SVGIG (reference sequence). The CDR3 contains 11 residues.

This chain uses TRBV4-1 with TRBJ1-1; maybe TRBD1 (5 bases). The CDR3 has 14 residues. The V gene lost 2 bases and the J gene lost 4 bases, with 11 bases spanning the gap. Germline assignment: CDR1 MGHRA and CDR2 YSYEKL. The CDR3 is CASSQWRGTTEAFF. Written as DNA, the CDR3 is TGCGCCAGCAGCCAATGGAGGGGAACCACTGAAGCTTTCTTT.

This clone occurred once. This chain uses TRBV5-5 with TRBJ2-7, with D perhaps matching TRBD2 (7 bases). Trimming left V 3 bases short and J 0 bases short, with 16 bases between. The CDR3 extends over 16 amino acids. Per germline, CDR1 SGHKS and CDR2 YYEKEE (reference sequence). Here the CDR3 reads CASSSGATSLSYEQYF. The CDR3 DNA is TGTGCCAGCAGCTCAGGGGCGACTAGCCTCTCCTACGAGCAGTACTTC.